Described below is a single TCR beta chain sequence and its context. Its antigen is unknown. The junction departs from germline at one end; a sequencing error may be responsible. This sample was taken from a study of tumor-infiltrating lymphocytes in primary liver carcinoma. Study-wide context: Staged T1-T3 N0M0, the tumors had sizes that ranged from about 4.2 to 10 cm across. Every sample contained roughly 3.5 to 8 million productive TCRbeta reads, and these numbers were similar from one tissue type to another.

The germline V gene has CDR1 SGHAT and CDR2 FQDESV (reference sequence). The CDR3 extends over 14 amino acids. General study points: Tumor-blood pairs (like tumor-adjacent pairs) overlapped less than tumor region pairs did. Blood had a significantly lower top-250-clone fraction than tumors did (p = 0.039).

Joint extraction of RNA and DNA used roughly 20-33 mg of bulk tissue that was unsorted. With a constant-region primer, TCR beta cDNA was made from 400 to 550 ng of total RNA. Three-round nested multiplex PCR performed with slightly modified ARM-PCR produced the TCR beta libraries. The first two PCR rounds, around 10 cycles each, used TRBV1-TRBV30 forward primers and a C-beta reverse primer. TCRdb called the multiplex PCR reads again in MiXCR, with one record for every CDR3 protein. The sample lists roughly 120,000 distinct CDR3 sequences, roughly three fifths seen once, with 7% to 10% in the top ten.

The chain has TRBV11-1 and TRBJ1-2, with a possible D match to TRBD1 (6 bases). This TCR came from a woman aged 55 to 70 with primary liver carcinoma and hepatitis B virus infection. The sequenced sample was liver tumor tissue from sampling region 1. Indicated subset: tumor region T1, superior pole. The CDR3 sequence is CTSSQGQTDYGYTF. DNA of the CDR3: TGTACCAGCAGCCAAGGACAGACCGACTATGGCTACACCTTC.